Following are 13 T cell receptor beta chains from one sample sequenced in a study of beta chain features in type 1 diabetes. The entirety of the isolated RNA underwent reverse transcription, so expressed TCRB transcripts were sequenced. The protocol was immunoSEQ multiplex PCR, while the TCRdb copy is restricted to in-frame clones and leaves out a portion. This sample carries over 40,000 clones, roughly 68% of them seen once, and the ten largest clones take more than 2%. The study's findings and limits: In all four CD4+ subsets, TCRB CDR3 length was significantly, moderately reduced in type 1 diabetes.

These receptors' antigens are unknown. Sequenced input: Tregs from blood. The receptor set was obtained from a woman aged 18-30 years with type 1 diabetes.

J is TRBJ1-6 and V is TRBV10-3; TRBD1 matches at 10 bases. Trimming at V came to 0 bases and at J to 7 bases, leaving 3 bases not matched to a gene. Germline assignment: CDR1 ENHRY and CDR2 SYGVKD. This CDR3 region has 16 residues. CDR3 amino acids: CAISESRDRGNSPLHF. In DNA, the CDR3 is TGTGCCATCAGTGAGTCGAGGGACAGGGGAAATTCACCCCTCCACTTT.

The chain carries TRBV30 and TRBJ1-1; 7 nucleotides line up with TRBD1. CDR3 length: 16 residues. Germline V lookup: CDR1 GTSNPN, CDR2 SVGIG (reference sequence). After removal of 2 bases from V and 1 base from J, the junction contained 10 bases not matched to a gene. CDR3: CAWSQTSGQQNTEAFF. The DNA for the CDR3 is TGTGCCTGGAGTCAAACCTCGGGACAGCAGAACACTGAAGCTTTCTTT.

The chain uses TRBV11-2 and TRBJ1-2; 8 nucleotides line up with TRBD1. Germline loops: CDR1 SGHAT, CDR2 FQNNGV. With V trimmed by 5 bases and J by 8 bases, 13 bases remained unmatched. The CDR3 extends over 15 amino acids. CDR3 loop: CASSPGQAGMYGYTF. The CDR3 bases are TGTGCCAGCAGCCCGGGACAGGCTGGGATGTACGGCTACACCTTC.

The V and J genes are TRBV18 and TRBJ1-4, with D possibly matching TRBD1 (6 bases). CDR3 length equals 13 residues. CDR1 and CDR2 (germline): KGHSH, LQKENI. With 8 bases removed from V and 6 bases from J, the gap between germline ends came to 13 bases. The chain's CDR3 is CASRTAPDEKLFF. For the CDR3, the DNA is TGTGCCAGCAGGACAGCCCCGGATGAAAAACTGTTTTTT.

The gene calls are TRBV19 and TRBJ1-1; weak D call: TRBD1 (6 bases). V shed 3 bases and J shed 1 base, with 18 bases lying between them. Germline CDR1 is LNHDA and CDR2 is SQIVND (reference sequence). The CDR3 loop spans 17 amino acids. The CDR3 DNA sequence: TGTGCCAGTAGTATGAGGGGAAACAGGGTGACGAACACTGAAGCTTTCTTT. It is translated as CASSMRGNRVTNTEAFF.

This chain uses TRBV18 with TRBJ1-5; tentatively, D is TRBD1 (5 bases). V was shortened by 2 bases and J by 1 base, with 6 bases between the two germline ends. The CDR3 consists of 14 residues. Germline loops: CDR1 KGHSH, CDR2 LQKENI. This CDR3 reads CASSPSGSNQPQHF. The CDR3 DNA reads TGTGCCAGCTCACCATCAGGGAGCAATCAGCCCCAGCATTTT.

This clone was seen only a few times. The chain has TRBV23-1 and TRBJ2-4; D unresolved. TRBV23-1 belongs to the ORF category, with a function that is uncertain. Trimming took 3 bases from V and 0 from J, leaving 9 bases between them. The CDR3 runs 15 residues. The CDR3 region is CASSQTLVAKNIQYF. CDR3 in DNA: TGCGCCAGCAGTCAGACTTTGGTAGCCAAAAACATTCAGTACTTC.

The CDR3 protein is CASSARLAGVVEQFF. DNA for the CDR3: TGTGCCAGCAGCGCAAGACTAGCGGGGGTCGTCGAGCAGTTCTTC. The gene calls are TRBV9 and TRBJ2-1; TRBD2 aligns across 12 bases. The germline V gene has CDR1 SGDLS and CDR2 YYNGEE. The CDR3 runs 15 residues. Losses at the gene ends were 3 bases for V and 10 bases for J; bases not matched to a gene: 8.

This sequence joins TRBV7-9 and TRBJ1-2; no clear D. The CDR3 contains 13 residues. Trimming cost V 7 bases and J 4 bases, with 13 bases left between them. Germline lookup yields CDR1 SEHNR and CDR2 FQNEAQ (reference sequence). The CDR3 here is CASTTQRAYGYTF. The CDR3 region has the DNA TGTGCCAGCACCACCCAGCGAGCCTATGGCTACACCTTC.

The J gene is TRBJ2-7, the V gene TRBV4-1; 10 bases agree with TRBD1. The CDR3 is 16 amino acids. After removal of 1 base from V and 2 bases from J, the junction contained 5 bases not matched to a gene. Germline CDR1 is MGHRA and CDR2 is YSYEKL. The CDR3 loop is CASSQVFGTGAYEQYF. The DNA for the CDR3 is TGCGCCAGCAGCCAAGTTTTCGGGACAGGGGCCTACGAGCAGTACTTC.

The chain combines TRBV14 with TRBJ2-1; D might be TRBD1 (6 bases). Trimming pared 8 bases from V and 2 bases from J, leaving 7 bases between. The germline V gene encodes CDR1 SGHDN and CDR2 FVKESK. The length of the CDR3 is 12 residues. The CDR3 nucleotides read TGTGCCAGCGGGGACACCTACAATGAGCAGTTCTTC. This codes for CASGDTYNEQFF.

The V and J genes are TRBV18 and TRBJ1-2; 10 bases map to TRBD1. Looked up from germline, CDR1 is KGHSH and CDR2 is LQKENI. J was trimmed by 4 bases and V by 5 bases; bases with no gene match: 7. The CDR3 runs to 15 residues. The CDR3: CASSTRQGAGYGYTF. The CDR3 nucleotides are TGTGCCAGCTCAACCAGACAGGGGGCTGGCTATGGCTACACCTTC.

The chain combines TRBV7-2 with TRBJ1-1; D is uncertain. V gave up 2 bases and J gave up 1 base, with 5 bases separating them. The germline V gene has CDR1 SGHTA and CDR2 FQGNSA. CDR3 length equals 13 residues. The CDR3 sequence: CASSLQSNTEAFF. The CDR3 DNA sequence: TGTGCCAGCAGCTTACAATCGAACACTGAAGCTTTCTTT.